The clone carrying this TCR beta chain was seen only a few times. The antigen is unknown. The data are from a study of T cells in Graves' hyperthyroidism and ophthalmopathy. General study findings and limits: Blood also carried most thyroid clonotypes expanded above 0.001.

The CDR3 consists of 17 residues. The ends were cut back, 3 bases at V and 0 bases at J, with 12 bases in the middle. In germline, CDR1 is LNHDA, CDR2 SQIVND (reference sequence). Those patients with uncontrolled infection, other autoimmune disease, pregnancy or lactation were excluded. TCR beta CDR3 regions were amplified from RNA. A first-round RT-PCR of the TCR CDR3 used the HTBI primer set. TCRdb reanalysed the multiplex PCR reads using MiXCR and keeps one entry per CDR3 protein. Altogether over 700,000 distinct CDR3 sequences are present, roughly a third being singletons, with the ten largest covering approximately 31%.

V usage is TRBV19 and J usage is TRBJ2-6, with D tentatively TRBD2 (6 bases). The material sequenced was blood. The sequence was obtained from a woman in her 40s with Graves' hyperthyroidism. The CDR3 region is CASSMVAASSGANVLTF. The CDR3 coding sequence is TGTGCCAGTAGTATGGTAGCGGCTAGCTCTGGGGCCAACGTCCTGACTTTC.